This entry concerns a single TCR beta chain. There are 14 residues in the CDR3. These data belong to a study of T cells expressing NK-cell markers. TCRdb derives one entry per CDR3 protein from the 5' RACE reads, leaving out DNA. The sample totals about 110,000 distinct CDR3 sequences. The chain combines TRBV12-3 or TRBV12-4 with TRBJ1-4; TCRdb picks TRBD1, but there is no DNA to check that call. The TCR was taken from a woman aged 18-70 years in good health. The source material was blood T cells: a sorted CD56 or NKG2C T cell subset, CD4+ or CD8+ T cells, or bulk PBMC T cells (not recorded which). Here the CDR3 reads CASTTGGVNEKLFF.